Shown below are 6 T cell receptor beta chains from a single sample sequenced in a study of cytomegalovirus exposure and HLA in healthy donors (TCRdb year 2017). Library prep was done by the immunoSEQ multiplex PCR assay. What TCRdb holds here is the immuneACCESS table cut down to in-frame rearrangements. Part of the clones is not present; checked against another copy, under half of the missing clones reflect an unresolved V gene, and the others are unexplained. In all, the sample holds roughly 62,000 clones, and just under 95% of those were seen once. The top ten constitute around 2.3% of the sample. The material sequenced was PBMCs. The receptors here all came from a man aged 18 to 30 in good health and CMV-seronegative.

The chain employs TRBV19 and TRBJ1-1; D is uncertain. The germline gives CDR1 LNHDA, CDR2 SQIVND (reference sequence). The CDR3 runs to 13 residues. V shed 7 bases and J shed 5 bases, with 14 bases lying between them. The chain's CDR3 is CASNSIRGTEAFF. Here the CDR3 DNA reads TGTGCCAGTAATTCTATCCGGGGAACTGAAGCTTTCTTT. The whole variable domain, remainder taken from reference TRBV19 and TRBJ1-1, is DGGITQSPKYLFRKEGQNVTLSCEQNLNHDAMYWYRQDPGQGLRLIYYSQIVNDFQKGDIAEGYSVSREKKESFPLTVTSAQKNPTAFYLCASNSIRGTEAFFGQGTRLTVV.

V gene TRBV6-5 combines with J gene TRBJ1-1; D unresolved. Trimming removed 8 bases from V and 4 bases from J, with 11 bases in between. CDR1 MNHEY and CDR2 SVGAGI come from the germline V gene. The CDR3 totals 12 residues. The CDR3 region has the DNA TGTGCCAGCTGGGTCCCGGGCACTGAAGCTTTCTTT. Its protein is CASWVPGTEAFF.

CDR3 in amino acids: CASSGDRGPYEQYF. DNA for the CDR3: TGTGCCAGCAGCGGCGACAGGGGACCCTACGAGCAGTACTTC. This chain links TRBV5-5 with TRBJ2-7; 8 nucleotides line up with TRBD1. CDR3 length: 14 residues. Germline lookup yields CDR1 SGHKS and CDR2 YYEKEE (reference sequence). Trimming took 4 bases from V and 2 from J; bases not matched to a gene: 5.

The chain has TRBV9 and TRBJ1-2, with a possible D match to TRBD1 (5 bases). This CDR3 has 15 amino acids. V lost 4 bases and J 8 bases, leaving 21 bases between the germline ends. Germline CDR1 reads SGDLS; CDR2 reads YYNGEE. The CDR3 reads CASSPASQVLGGYTF. DNA for the CDR3: TGTGCCAGCAGCCCAGCCTCACAGGTGCTCGGAGGCTACACCTTC.

The chain employs TRBV11-2 and TRBJ1-1; tentative D call: TRBD1 (6 bases). The CDR3 is 14 amino acids. Trimming pared 4 bases from V and 4 bases from J, leaving 13 bases between. Germline CDR1 and CDR2: SGHAT and FQNNGV. The CDR3 spells CASSSQGWGTEAFF. In nucleotides, the CDR3 is TGTGCCAGCAGCTCGCAGGGGTGGGGCACTGAAGCTTTCTTT.

This chain's CDR3 is CASSIDRGTGELFF. CDR3 nucleotide sequence: TGTGCCAGTAGTATAGACCGGGGTACCGGGGAGCTGTTTTTT. The J gene is TRBJ2-2, the V gene TRBV19; D might be TRBD2 (5 bases). The CDR3 is 14 residues long. V was clipped by 0 bases and J by 5 bases, with 7 bases between them. The germline V gene encodes CDR1 LNHDA and CDR2 SQIVND (reference sequence).